Sequencing of this TCR beta chain was carried out in a study of blood T cell repertoires in COVID-19. Study summary: Whether acute or convalescent, the COVID-19 samples came from the United States, Italy and Spain. T cells, B-cell-depleted T cells, or PBMCs supplied cDNA or gDNA.

This clone was counted between two and nine times. Authors' data handling: Reference gene primer amplification gave nucleated cell count estimates. TCRdb's table, derived via immunoSEQ multiplex PCR, lists solely in-frame clones and lacks some. V and J calls plus clone size are reproduced from that table; the DNA served to infer D and trimming. The table lists about 310,000 clones, around 86% of them singletons, with 1% in the top ten. V gave up 0 bases and J gave up 6 bases; unmatched junction bases: 4. Germline V gene data show CDR1 as LGHNA and CDR2 as YSLEER. The CDR3 extends over 15 amino acids. The J gene is TRBJ1-5, the V gene TRBV4-3, with 8 bases lining up with TRBD1. The sequencing sample was made of peripheral blood. The clonotype originates from a man between 50 and 59 years old with active or convalescent COVID-19. In nucleotides, the CDR3 is TGCGCCAGCAGCCAAGACGGACAGGGTAGTCAGCCCCAGCATTTT. Its protein product is CASSQDGQGSQPQHF.